The 10 T cell receptor beta chains given below trace back to one sample, sequenced in a study of T-cell memory formation after mild COVID-19. Each CDR3 protein is one row after TCRdb ran MiXCR on the 5' RACE reads. The sample consists of approximately 300,000 distinct CDR3 sequences, less than 20% of them appearing once. Sequences were obtained from PBMCs or a T cell subset sorted from them (not recorded which). The source is a young man who had mild COVID-19 (a few samples of this study predate the infection). Cell type and time point are not known.

This clonotype was recorded a few times. This chain joins TRBV2 and TRBJ2-1; D unresolved. Deletions cut 7 bases from V and 2 bases from J, with 12 bases between. CDR1 and CDR2 (germline): SNHLY, FYNNEI. The CDR3 contains 14 residues. The CDR3 DNA is TGTGCCAGCACTACGACTCGGGCCTACAATGAGCAGTTCTTC. This codes for CASTTTRAYNEQFF.

This sequence joins TRBV19 and TRBJ2-2; D may be TRBD1 or TRBD2 (6 bases each). V dropped 3 bases and J dropped 5 bases, with 13 bases sitting between them. Germline V gene lookup returns CDR1 LNHDA and CDR2 SQIVND (reference sequence). CDR3 length: 15 amino acids. The CDR3 DNA is TGTGCCAGTAGTATCATGGGGGGCGGAACCGGGGAGCTGTTTTTT. It translates to CASSIMGGGTGELFF.

This chain connects TRBV5-1 to TRBJ1-3; D might be TRBD1 (5 bases). The V end lost 3 bases, the J end lost 1 base, and 8 bases lay between the germline ends. Germline V CDR1 and CDR2: SGHRS, YFSETQ. This CDR3 contains 14 residues. The chain's CDR3 is CASSSGTSGNTIYF. The CDR3 DNA reads as TGCGCCAGCAGCTCCGGGACGTCTGGAAACACCATATATTTT.

The J gene is TRBJ1-2, the V gene TRBV4-1; weak D call: TRBD1 (5 bases). Deletions cut 5 bases from V and 2 bases from J, with 15 bases between. Germline values: CDR1 MGHRA, CDR2 YSYEKL. The CDR3 spans 15 residues. CDR3 sequence: CASSDVSGQNYGYTF. Here the CDR3 DNA reads TGCGCCAGCAGCGACGTCTCGGGGCAGAACTATGGCTACACCTTC.

This sequence joins TRBV5-1 and TRBJ2-1, with 9 nucleotides matching TRBD2. V was pared by 1 base and J by 8 bases, with 7 bases of the junction left unmatched. CDR1 and CDR2 from the germline V gene are SGHRS and YFSETQ. This CDR3 is built from 15 residues. CDR3 residues: CASSLLREGPYEQFF. In DNA form, the CDR3 reads TGCGCCAGCAGCTTGTTGCGGGAGGGCCCCTATGAGCAGTTCTTC.

This clonotype occurred a few times. The rearrangement links TRBV28 to TRBJ2-7; TRBD1 agrees at 7 bases. Germline lookup yields CDR1 MDHEN and CDR2 SYDVKM. CDR3 size: 14 residues. V was pared by 5 bases and J by 4 bases, with 8 bases of the junction left unmatched. The CDR3 here is CASSRPGQLYEQYV. The CDR3 nucleotides read TGTGCCAGCAGTAGGCCGGGACAGCTATACGAGCAGTACGTC.

At least ten counts were recorded for this clonotype. The chain links TRBV5-1 to TRBJ2-4; tentatively, D is TRBD2 (6 bases). The V and J ends lost 0 bases and 6 bases respectively, with 10 bases between them. This CDR3 region has 14 residues. Germline CDR1 and CDR2: SGHRS and YFSETQ. The CDR3 bases are TGCGCCAGCAGCTTGGACGGGGGATTAAACATTCAGTACTTC. Its protein product is CASSLDGGLNIQYF.

This clonotype was seen more than once but under ten times. J is TRBJ2-5 and V is TRBV10-3; weak D call: TRBD2 (6 bases). Germline CDR1 and CDR2: ENHRY and SYGVKD. Trimming cost V 0 bases and J 5 bases, with 10 bases left between them. The length of the CDR3 is 14 residues. The CDR3 nucleotides read TGTGCCATCAGTGAGTCGCACCGGGAGGAGACCCAGTACTTC. Amino acids: CAISESHREETQYF.

The chain employs TRBV10-3 and TRBJ1-2; D perhaps matches TRBD1 (6 bases). The CDR3 totals 14 residues. CDR1 and CDR2 from the germline V gene are ENHRY and SYGVKD. Trimming cost V 4 bases and J 2 bases, with 11 bases left between them. CDR3 sequence: CAISATGGNYGYTF. The CDR3 coding sequence is TGTGCCATCAGTGCGACAGGTGGCAACTATGGCTACACCTTC.

The chain employs TRBV9 and TRBJ2-3; 8 bases align to TRBD1. This CDR3 contains 15 residues. Germline CDR1 reads SGDLS; CDR2 reads YYNGEE. V shed 3 bases and J 4 bases; nucleotides not matched to a gene: 7. This CDR3 reads CASSGRQGTPDTQYF. The CDR3 region has the DNA TGTGCCAGCAGCGGCAGACAGGGGACCCCAGATACGCAGTATTTT.